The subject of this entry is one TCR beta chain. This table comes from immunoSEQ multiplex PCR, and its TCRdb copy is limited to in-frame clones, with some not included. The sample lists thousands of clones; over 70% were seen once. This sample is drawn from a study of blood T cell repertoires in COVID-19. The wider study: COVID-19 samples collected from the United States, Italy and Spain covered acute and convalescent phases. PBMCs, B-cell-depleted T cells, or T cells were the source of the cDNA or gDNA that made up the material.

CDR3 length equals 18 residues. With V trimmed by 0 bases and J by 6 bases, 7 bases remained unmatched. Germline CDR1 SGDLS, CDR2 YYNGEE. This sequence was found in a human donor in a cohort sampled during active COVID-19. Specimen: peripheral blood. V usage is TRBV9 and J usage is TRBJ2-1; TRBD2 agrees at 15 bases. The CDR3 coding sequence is TGTGCCAGCAGCGTAGGGACTAGCGGGAGGGCTTCCGTCAATGAGCAGTTCTTC. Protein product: CASSVGTSGRASVNEQFF. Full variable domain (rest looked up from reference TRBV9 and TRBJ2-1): DSGVTQTPKHLITATGQRVTLRCSPRSGDLSVYWYQQSLDQGLQFLIQYYNGEERAKGNILERFSAQQFPDLHSELNLSSLELGDSALYFCASSVGTSGRASVNEQFFGPGTRLTVL.